The entry below gives a single TCR beta chain sequence along with its context. Authors' processing steps: Quantification of nucleated cells was approximated via reference gene primer amplification. TCRdb's copy holds only in-frame clones and misses some; the assay was immunoSEQ multiplex PCR. The V and J calls and clone size were taken over from that table, and D and trimming were inferred from the DNA. The top ten hold approximately 9.5% of the sample, which has hundreds of thousands of clones, 75% to 90% seen once. With 7 bases clipped from V and 5 bases from J, the junction kept 9 bases outside the gene matches. This CDR3 contains 15 residues. Germline V gene data show CDR1 as LGHNA and CDR2 as YNFKEQ. These data belong to a study of blood T cell repertoires in COVID-19.

J is TRBJ2-2 and V is TRBV4-2; 8 bases align to TRBD2. Sequencing used PBMCs or T cells enriched from blood (not recorded which). The sequence was collected from a man aged 40-50 years who had recovered from COVID-19. The CDR3 protein is CASTPGGGWTGELFF. As DNA, the CDR3 is TGTGCCAGCACTCCCGGGGGGGGATGGACCGGGGAGCTGTTTTTT.